The present T cell receptor (beta chain) was sequenced within a study of shared clonotypes between healthy human individuals. The study's findings and limits: Clonotypes which were not shared had lower generation probabilities than clonotypes that all four donors shared.

In regard to this clone: Its antigen is as yet unknown.

The CDR3 runs to 16 residues. CDR1 is SGHRS and CDR2 is YFSETQ in the germline V gene. V gave up 3 bases and J gave up 7 bases, with 22 bases separating them. Using immunoSEQ multiplex PCR, the repertoire was profiled, and TCRdb retains in-frame clones only, with some absent. The data contain about 600,000 clones, about 97% of them singletons. The chain couples TRBV5-1 to TRBJ1-1; D not certain. The sequencing input was naive CD4+ T cells sorted from blood. Subset meaning: CD45RA+ positively selected. The receptor was isolated from a woman in her thirties in good health. CDR3 DNA sequence: TGCGCCAGCAGCTCGACGGCCGGGCCCCAGCCCCGTGAAGCTTTCTTT. This codes for CASSSTAGPQPREAFF.